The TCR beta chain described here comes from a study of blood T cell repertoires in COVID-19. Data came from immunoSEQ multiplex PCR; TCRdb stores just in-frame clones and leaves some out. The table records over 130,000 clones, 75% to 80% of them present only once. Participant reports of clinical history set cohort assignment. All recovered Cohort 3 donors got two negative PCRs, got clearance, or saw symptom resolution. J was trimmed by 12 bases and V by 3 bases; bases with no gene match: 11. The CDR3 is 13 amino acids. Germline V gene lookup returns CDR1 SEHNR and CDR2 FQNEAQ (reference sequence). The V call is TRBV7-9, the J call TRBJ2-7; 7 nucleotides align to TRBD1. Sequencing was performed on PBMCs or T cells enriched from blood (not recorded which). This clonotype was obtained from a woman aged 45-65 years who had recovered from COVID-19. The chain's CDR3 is CASSLTGTAGRYF. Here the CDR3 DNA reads TGTGCCAGCAGCTTGACCGGGACAGCCGGGCGGTACTTC. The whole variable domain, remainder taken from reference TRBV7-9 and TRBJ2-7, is DTGVSQNPRHKITKRGQNVTFRCDPISEHNRLYWYRQTLGQGPEFLTYFQNEAQLEKSRLLSDRFSAERPKGSFSTLEIQRTEQGDSAMYLCASSLTGTAGRYFGPGTRLTVT.